Below are 6 T cell receptor beta chains sequenced from a single sample in a study of identical twins. TCRdb fed the 5' RACE reads into MiXCR, producing one record per CDR3 protein. Of 350,000 to 450,000 distinct CDR3 sequences listed, less than 20% are singletons. The specimen was naive T cells sorted from blood. These receptors were collected from a man aged 45-65 years in good health.

This clonotype was seen more than once but under ten times. The genes are TRBV25-1 and TRBJ2-2, with TRBD2 as a possible D gene (7 bases). Germline V gene data show CDR1 as MGHDK and CDR2 as SYGVNS. This CDR3 comprises 13 residues. The ends were cut back, 7 bases at V and 13 bases at J, with 19 bases in the middle. The CDR3 DNA is TGTGCCAGCACCTCAGGGGAGGGACGGTGGCTGTTTTTT. Translated, it gives CASTSGEGRWLFF.

This clonotype has more than one count but fewer than ten. The gene calls are TRBV7-2 and TRBJ2-5, with D perhaps matching TRBD2 (5 bases). The V and J ends lost 4 bases and 5 bases respectively, with 11 bases between them. The CDR3 loop spans 13 amino acids. The germline V gene encodes CDR1 SGHTA and CDR2 FQGNSA. The CDR3 sequence: CASSSRTGETQYF. The CDR3 nucleotides are TGTGCCAGCAGCTCCCGGACGGGGGAGACCCAGTACTTC.

This clonotype was picked up many times. The rearrangement uses TRBV7-2 and TRBJ2-1, with D possibly matching TRBD2 (6 bases). CDR1 is SGHTA and CDR2 is FQGNSA in the germline V gene. V lost 5 bases, J lost 6 bases, and 11 bases lay in between. The CDR3 runs to 13 residues. Here the CDR3 reads CASSNRLVNEQFF. The DNA for the CDR3 is TGTGCCAGCAGCAACCGACTAGTCAATGAGCAGTTCTTC.

This clonotype was observed a handful of times. J is TRBJ2-7 and V is TRBV12-3 or TRBV12-4; D may be TRBD2 (6 bases). The CDR3 has 17 residues. Trimming cost V 0 bases and J 4 bases, with 19 bases left between them. CDR3 loop: CASSLAFEGIAAYEQYF. The CDR3 DNA reads as TGTGCCAGCAGTTTAGCGTTCGAGGGCATAGCGGCATACGAGCAGTACTTC.

This clonotype was seen repeatedly, ten times or more. The chain carries TRBV4-3 and TRBJ2-7; D is possibly TRBD2 (5 bases). The CDR3 totals 17 residues. Germline V gene sequence: CDR1 LGHNA, CDR2 YSLEER. Trimming left V 0 bases short and J 2 bases short, with 17 bases between. The CDR3 DNA sequence: TGCGCCAGCAGCCAAGATTGGAGGACCGCATACACCTACGAGCAGTACTTC. Residues: CASSQDWRTAYTYEQYF.

CDR3 in amino acids: CSVEKRRDRGTRDGRWNEQFF. CDR3 DNA sequence: TGCAGCGTTGAAAAACGAAGGGACAGGGGAACCCGGGACGGACGGTGGAATGAGCAGTTCTTC. This chain uses TRBV29-1 with TRBJ2-1; TRBD1 matches at 10 bases. The trim removed 2 bases at V and 7 bases at J, leaving 26 bases unmatched. The CDR3 runs to 21 residues. The germline gives CDR1 SQVTM, CDR2 ANQGSEA.